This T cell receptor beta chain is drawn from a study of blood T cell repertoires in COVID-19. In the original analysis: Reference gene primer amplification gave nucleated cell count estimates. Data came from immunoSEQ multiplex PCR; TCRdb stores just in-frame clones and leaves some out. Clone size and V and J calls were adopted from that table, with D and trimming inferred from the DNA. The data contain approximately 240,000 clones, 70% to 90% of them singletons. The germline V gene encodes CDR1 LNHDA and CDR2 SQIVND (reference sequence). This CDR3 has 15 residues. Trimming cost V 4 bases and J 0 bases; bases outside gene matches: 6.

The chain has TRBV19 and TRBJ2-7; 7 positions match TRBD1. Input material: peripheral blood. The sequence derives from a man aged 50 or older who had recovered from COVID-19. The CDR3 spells CASSNADRLSYEQYF. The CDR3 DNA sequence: TGTGCCAGTAGTAACGCGGACAGGCTCTCCTACGAGCAGTACTTC.